The 13 T cell receptor beta chains given below trace back to one sample, sequenced in a study of blood T cells in healthy people across ages. It was with a sample-barcoded 5' primer and a J-beta primer mix that a second PCR of roughly 7 to 12 cycles was run. TCRdb processed the 5' RACE reads anew with MiXCR; each CDR3 protein has one entry. The sample includes under 950,000 distinct CDR3 sequences, 20% to 25% of them seen just once. The sequencing sample was made of blood. The receptors stem from an older man in good health.

V gene TRBV4-1 combines with J gene TRBJ2-3; TRBD1 matches 7 bases. Per germline, CDR1 MGHRA and CDR2 YSYEKL. The CDR3 length is 14 residues. The ends lost 3 bases at V and 7 bases at J; junction bases unmatched: 7. The CDR3 here is CASSHGTATNTQYF. CDR3 DNA: TGCGCCAGCAGCCACGGGACAGCTACTAATACGCAGTATTTT.

This clonotype turned up a few times. The chain combines TRBV12-3 or TRBV12-4 with TRBJ1-1; no reliable D call. V was cut by 5 bases and J by 5 bases, with 12 bases left in between. CDR3 length equals 13 residues. In DNA, the CDR3 is TGTGCCAGCAGTACTGCCTCAGGTACTGAAGCTTTCTTT. It specifies CASSTASGTEAFF.

This clonotype was recorded once. This chain links TRBV12-3 or TRBV12-4 with TRBJ2-1; 11 bases are a match to TRBD2. The CDR3 is 16 residues long. The V and J ends lost 5 bases and 7 bases, in that order; junction bases with no gene match: 10. The DNA of the CDR3 is TGTGCCAGCAGTCCTCCTGGGACTAGCGGAGCAAATGAGCAGTTCTTC. Translation gives CASSPPGTSGANEQFF.

This sequence joins TRBV6-5 and TRBJ1-1, with D maybe TRBD1 (5 bases). The CDR3 totals 13 residues. Per germline, CDR1 MNHEY and CDR2 SVGAGI. With 5 bases removed from V and 5 bases from J, the gap between germline ends came to 12 bases. Here the CDR3 reads CASSHYGGTEAFF. The DNA of the CDR3 is TGTGCCAGCAGTCACTACGGGGGGACTGAAGCTTTCTTT.

This clonotype was seen a few times. The chain couples TRBV7-9 to TRBJ1-2; D is unclear. Germline V lookup: CDR1 SEHNR, CDR2 FQNEAQ (reference sequence). Trimming took off 2 bases at V and 7 bases at J, with 14 bases between the two ends. This CDR3 comprises 14 residues. The CDR3 DNA follows: TGTGCCAGCAGCTTAAGGGCAGGTCAAGGTGGCTACACCTTC. It specifies CASSLRAGQGGYTF. Using reference TRBV7-9 and TRBJ1-2 for the parts outside the CDR3, the full variable domain is DTGVSQNPRHKITKRGQNVTFRCDPISEHNRLYWYRQTLGQGPEFLTYFQNEAQLEKSRLLSDRFSAERPKGSFSTLEIQRTEQGDSAMYLCASSLRAGQGGYTFGSGTRLTVV.

The chain joins TRBV19 to TRBJ2-7; 8 bases agree with TRBD1. The V and J ends lost 4 bases and 3 bases, in that order; junction bases with no gene match: 8. CDR1 and CDR2 from the germline V gene are LNHDA and SQIVND (reference sequence). This CDR3 contains 15 residues. The CDR3 region is CASSSNTGGVYEQYF. In nucleotides, the CDR3 is TGTGCCAGTAGTAGTAACACAGGGGGAGTCTACGAGCAGTACTTC.

This chain joins TRBV3-1 and TRBJ2-7; D not resolved. CDR1 is LGHDT, CDR2 YNNKEL, per germline (reference sequence). The CDR3 spans 13 residues. The V gene lost 1 base and the J gene lost 2 bases, with 6 bases spanning the gap. As DNA, the CDR3 is TGTGCCAGCAGCCAAGTGGGGACCTACGAGCAGTACTTC. The encoded protein is CASSQVGTYEQYF.

This chain links TRBV5-1 with TRBJ2-5; possible D gene TRBD2, 6 bases. The J call may be incorrect, as the DNA end agrees better with TRBJ2-1. Germline assignment: CDR1 SGHRS and CDR2 YFSETQ. The CDR3 is made up of 16 amino acids. CDR3 DNA sequence: TGCGCCAGCAGCCGGAGGGCGGAATCGCCGAGGGATGAGCAGTTCTTC. Its translation: CASSRRAESPRDEQFF.

V usage is TRBV20-1 and J usage is TRBJ2-5, with 9 nucleotides matching TRBD1. The germline V gene encodes CDR1 DFQATT and CDR2 SNEGSKA (reference sequence). Losses at the gene ends were 0 bases for V and 5 bases for J; bases not matched to a gene: 7. There are 15 residues in the CDR3. The CDR3 DNA sequence: TGCAGTGCTAGAGACCTTGGACAGGGGTGGGAGACCCAGTACTTC. It is translated as CSARDLGQGWETQYF.

This clonotype was picked up a small number of times. The J gene is TRBJ1-5, the V gene TRBV2, with TRBD1 matching 9 bases. V was pared by 5 bases and J by 7 bases, with 9 bases of the junction left unmatched. There are 15 residues in the CDR3. Germline loops: CDR1 SNHLY, CDR2 FYNNEI. CDR3 DNA sequence: TGTGCCAGCAGTAAACAGGGGGCCGAAGGACAGCCCCAGCATTTT. This translates into CASSKQGAEGQPQHF. Variable domain in full (rest from reference TRBV2 and TRBJ1-5): EPEVTQTPSHQVTQMGQEVILRCVPISNHLYFYWYRQILGQKVEFLVSFYNNEISEKSEIFDDQFSVERPDGSNFTLKIRSTKLEDSAMYFCASSKQGAEGQPQHFGDGTRLSIL.

V gene TRBV12-3 or TRBV12-4 combines with J gene TRBJ1-5; TRBD1 aligns across 9 bases. CDR3 size: 13 residues. J was trimmed by 9 bases and V by 11 bases; bases with no gene match: 11. CDR3 sequence (DNA): TGTGCCGGGAGTGAACAGGGGGCCACGCCCCAGCATTTT. The encoded protein is CAGSEQGATPQHF.

The sample holds a few counts of this clonotype. The chain is built from TRBV18 and TRBJ1-2, with 7 bases identical to TRBD1. The germline CDR1 and CDR2 sequences are KGHSH and LQKENI. This CDR3 has 14 amino acids. Unmatched junction bases numbered 8, after V lost 1 base and J lost 9 bases. CDR3 bases: TGTGCCAGCTCACCACTGAGTGGGACAGAGCGCTACACCTTC. Translation gives CASSPLSGTERYTF. Based on the CDR3 plus reference TRBV18 and TRBJ1-2, the full variable domain is NAGVMQNPRHLVRRRGQEARLRCSPMKGHSHVYWYRQLPEEGLKFMVYLQKENIIDESGMPKERFSAEFPKEGPSILRIQQVVRGDSAAYFCASSPLSGTERYTFGSGTRLTVV.

The chain has TRBV7-2 and TRBJ1-4; D is perhaps TRBD1 (5 bases). V lost 5 bases, J lost 7 bases, and 23 bases lay in between. CDR3 length: 17 residues. Germline assignment: CDR1 SGHTA and CDR2 FQGNSA. As DNA, the CDR3 is TGTGCCAGCAGCCTCTCGCCCGCGGCCAGGGTTGTTGAAAAACTGTTTTTT. It specifies CASSLSPAARVVEKLFF.